The present entry profiles one TCR beta chain with its context. This specimen comes from a study of PD-1 blockade in mismatch repair-deficient tumors. As for the study in general: Patients had over ten mismatch repair-deficient cancer types and were previously treated and progressing.

TCR sequencing covered a few patients who responded to pembrolizumab. Here immunoSEQ multiplex PCR was the method, and the copy in TCRdb shows in-frame clones only, minus some. The profile shows some 120,000 clones, 88% of them singletons. The CDR3 sequence is 14 residues long. Trimming cost V 5 bases and J 0 bases; bases outside gene matches: 6. Germline V CDR1 and CDR2: GTSNPN, SVGIG (reference sequence). The sequence derives from an adult with mismatch repair-deficient cancer. The source material was peripheral blood, sampled approximately 72 weeks after starting pembrolizumab. V usage is TRBV30 and J usage is TRBJ1-2; TRBD1 agrees at 7 bases. As DNA, the CDR3 is TGTGCCTGGGGTCCGGACAGGACTAACTATGGCTACACCTTC. It translates to CAWGPDRTNYGYTF.